The 12 T cell receptor beta chains below all came from one sample that was sequenced in a study of shared clonotypes between healthy human individuals. Only in-frame clones appear in the TCRdb table, and some are missing; sequencing was by immunoSEQ multiplex PCR. The sample includes 2.5 million or so clones, around 94% of them seen just once. The sample consisted of naive CD4+ T cells sorted from blood. Described subset: CD45RA+ positively selected. Receptors were obtained from a young man in good health.

A single count supports this clone. This chain joins TRBV6-1 and TRBJ1-5; the match to TRBD1 covers 9 bases. Trimming cost V 6 bases and J 2 bases; bases outside gene matches: 5. This CDR3 is built from 15 residues. Per germline, CDR1 MNHNS and CDR2 SASEGT. The CDR3 bases are TGTGCCAGCAGCACAACAGGGGGCGGCAATCAGCCCCAGCATTTT. It codes for CASSTTGGGNQPQHF.

The V and J genes are TRBV7-9 and TRBJ2-5, with a possible D match to TRBD1 (8 bases). Germline V CDR1 and CDR2: SEHNR, FQNEAQ (reference sequence). CDR3 length: 15 amino acids. Between the trimmed V and J ends, which lost 5 bases and 5 bases, there was a span of 18 bases. CDR3 coding DNA: TGTGCCAGCAGCATCTGGACAGGGAGGGAGGAGACCCAGTACTTC. Translation: CASSIWTGREETQYF.

V and J are TRBV11-1 and TRBJ2-3; 7 bases line up with TRBD1. The CDR3 extends over 15 amino acids. Germline CDR1 and CDR2: SGHAT and FQDESV (reference sequence). Losses at the gene ends were 8 bases for V and 2 bases for J; bases not matched to a gene: 10. The CDR3 protein is CASGPGTASTDTQYF. The CDR3 bases are TGTGCCAGCGGGCCCGGGACAGCCTCCACAGATACGCAGTATTTT.

The rearrangement joins TRBV2 to TRBJ2-5; D might be TRBD1 (6 bases). This CDR3 region has 13 residues. The V gene lost 7 bases and the J gene lost 4 bases, with 13 bases spanning the gap. CDR1 and CDR2 (germline): SNHLY, FYNNEI. The CDR3 is CASMPPGAETQYF. The DNA of the CDR3 is TGTGCCAGCATGCCCCCAGGGGCAGAGACCCAGTACTTC.

The chain carries TRBV27 and TRBJ1-2; 9 bases map to TRBD1. The length of the CDR3 is 13 residues. Germline CDR1 is MNHEY and CDR2 is SMNVEV (reference sequence). V dropped 6 bases and J dropped 8; count of bases not matched to a gene: 7. CDR3 region: CASRNRGHKGYTF. CDR3 coding DNA: TGTGCCAGCAGGAACAGGGGGCACAAGGGCTACACCTTC.

The V and J genes are TRBV6-6 and TRBJ1-4; the D is unclear. The CDR3 consists of 12 residues. V shed 4 bases and J shed 4 bases, with 4 bases lying between them. Germline V gene sequence: CDR1 MNHNY, CDR2 SVGAGI (reference sequence). CDR3 in amino acids: CASSSRNEKLFF. The CDR3 coding sequence is TGTGCCAGCAGTTCACGTAATGAAAAACTGTTTTTT.

The chain recombines TRBV5-1 with TRBJ1-1; D not resolved. This CDR3 comprises 15 residues. V lost 0 bases and J 0 bases, leaving 9 bases between the germline ends. Germline CDR1 and CDR2: SGHRS and YFSETQ. The CDR3: CASSLGRSMNTEAFF. The CDR3 DNA reads TGCGCCAGCAGCTTGGGCAGAAGCATGAACACTGAAGCTTTCTTT.

This clone was observed once. The chain is built from TRBV18 and TRBJ2-5, with 11 bases that match TRBD2. This CDR3 is built from 16 residues. Germline trimming cut 3 bases from V and 5 bases from J; bases unmatched to any gene: 8. The V gene's germline CDR1 is KGHSH and CDR2 LQKENI. For the CDR3, the DNA is TGTGCCAGCTCACCGACTGTAGCGGGAGGGCTGGAGACCCAGTACTTC. Encoded protein: CASSPTVAGGLETQYF.

In its sample, this clone was seen once. The V call is TRBV10-3, the J call TRBJ1-5; 11 positions agree with TRBD1. CDR1 and CDR2 (germline): ENHRY, SYGVKD. The CDR3 extends over 16 amino acids. V dropped 2 bases and J dropped 9; count of bases not matched to a gene: 9. The CDR3 nucleotides are TGTGCCATCAGTGAGATTCCGGGACAGGGGGTATGGCCCCAGCATTTT. Protein: CAISEIPGQGVWPQHF.

As concerns this clone: This CDR3 is also generated by other DNA sequences in the sample. The chain is built from TRBV5-1 and TRBJ1-5, with a possible D match to TRBD1 (6 bases). The V gene's germline CDR1 is SGHRS and CDR2 YFSETQ. This CDR3 is built from 15 residues. Trimming stripped 1 base from V and 1 base from J, with 9 bases between. The CDR3 reads CASSLSGVSNQPQHF. CDR3 nucleotide sequence: TGCGCCAGCAGCTTGTCAGGGGTGAGCAATCAGCCCCAGCATTTT.

V gene TRBV9 combines with J gene TRBJ2-1; tentatively, D is TRBD1 (6 bases). Deletions cut 4 bases from V and 0 bases from J, with 14 bases between. Germline CDR1 is SGDLS and CDR2 is YYNGEE. CDR3 length: 16 amino acids. This chain's CDR3 is CASSTRQDSSYNEQFF. The CDR3 coding sequence is TGTGCCAGCAGCACTAGACAGGACAGCTCCTACAATGAGCAGTTCTTC.

The chain combines TRBV19 with TRBJ2-2; no reliable D call. V dropped 8 bases and J dropped 2 bases, with 15 bases sitting between them. Germline V gene lookup returns CDR1 LNHDA and CDR2 SQIVND (reference sequence). CDR3 length: 15 residues. DNA for the CDR3: TGTGCCAGTCTTAAAAGAAGCAGTAACACCGGGGAGCTGTTTTTT. Protein sequence: CASLKRSSNTGELFF.